This T cell receptor beta chain was sequenced during a study of blood T cell repertoires in COVID-19. Study-level background: COVID-19 samples collected from the United States, Italy and Spain covered acute and convalescent phases.

Clones were sequenced by immunoSEQ multiplex PCR, and TCRdb holds only the in-frame ones, with some missing. This sample has fewer than 450,000 clones, with over 75% found just once. Germline V gives CDR1 LNHDA, CDR2 SQIVND (reference sequence). The length of the CDR3 is 16 residues. The V and J ends lost 8 bases and 4 bases, in that order; junction bases with no gene match: 11. The chain recombines TRBV19 with TRBJ1-1; TRBD1 matches 12 bases. Sequencing was carried out using PBMCs or T cells enriched from blood (not recorded which). This receptor was obtained from a woman aged 40 to 50 with acute COVID-19. The CDR3: CASLIRDRGPFTEAFF. The CDR3 DNA sequence: TGTGCCAGTCTTATCCGGGACAGGGGGCCCTTCACTGAAGCTTTCTTT.